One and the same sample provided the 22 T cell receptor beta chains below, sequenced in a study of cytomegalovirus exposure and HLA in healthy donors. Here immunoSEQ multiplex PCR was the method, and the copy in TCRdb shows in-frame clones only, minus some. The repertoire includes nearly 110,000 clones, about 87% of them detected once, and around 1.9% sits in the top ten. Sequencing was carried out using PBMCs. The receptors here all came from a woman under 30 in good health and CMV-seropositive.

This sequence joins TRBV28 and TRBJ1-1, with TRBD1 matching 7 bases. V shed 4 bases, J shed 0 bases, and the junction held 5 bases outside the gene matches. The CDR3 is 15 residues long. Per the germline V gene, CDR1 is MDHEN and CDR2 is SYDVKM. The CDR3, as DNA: TGTGCCAGCAGTTACACAGGGGCGTTGAACACTGAAGCTTTCTTT. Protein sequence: CASSYTGALNTEAFF.

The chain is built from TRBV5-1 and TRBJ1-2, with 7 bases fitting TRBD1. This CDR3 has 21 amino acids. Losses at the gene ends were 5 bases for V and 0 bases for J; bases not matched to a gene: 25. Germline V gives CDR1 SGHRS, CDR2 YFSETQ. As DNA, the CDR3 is TGCGCCAGCAGTTATCCCACCAGCAGCTTGGAGACAGGGCCAGCTAACTATGGCTACACCTTC. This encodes CASSYPTSSLETGPANYGYTF. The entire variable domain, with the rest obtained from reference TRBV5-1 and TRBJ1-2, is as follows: KAGVTQTPRYLIKTRGQQVTLSCSPISGHRSVSWYQQTPGQGLQFLFEYFSETQRNKGNFPGRFSGRQFSNSRSEMNVSTLELGDSALYLCASSYPTSSLETGPANYGYTFGSGTRLTVV.

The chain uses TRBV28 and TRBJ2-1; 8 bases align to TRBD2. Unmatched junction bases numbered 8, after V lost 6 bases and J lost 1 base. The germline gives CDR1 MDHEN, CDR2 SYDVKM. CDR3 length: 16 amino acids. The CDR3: CASRGVAGSSYNEQFF. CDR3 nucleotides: TGTGCCAGCAGAGGAGTAGCGGGGTCGTCCTACAATGAGCAGTTCTTC.

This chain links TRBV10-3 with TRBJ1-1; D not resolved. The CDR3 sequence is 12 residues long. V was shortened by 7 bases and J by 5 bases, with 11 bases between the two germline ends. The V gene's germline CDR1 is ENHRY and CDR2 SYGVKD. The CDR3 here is CAITEPGTEAFF. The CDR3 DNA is TGTGCCATCACCGAACCAGGAACTGAAGCTTTCTTT.

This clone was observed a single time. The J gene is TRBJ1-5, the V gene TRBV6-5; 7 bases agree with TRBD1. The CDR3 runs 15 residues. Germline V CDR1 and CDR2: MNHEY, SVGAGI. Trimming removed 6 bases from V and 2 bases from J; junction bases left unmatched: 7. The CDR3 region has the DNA TGTGCCAGCAGCTCCGACAGGGAAGGCAATCAGCCCCAGCATTTT. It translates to CASSSDREGNQPQHF.

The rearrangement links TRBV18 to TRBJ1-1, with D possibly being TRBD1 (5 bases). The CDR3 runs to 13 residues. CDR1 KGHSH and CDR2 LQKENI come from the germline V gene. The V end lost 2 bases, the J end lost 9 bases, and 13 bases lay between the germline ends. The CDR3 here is CASSPKDSIQAFF. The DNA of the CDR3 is TGTGCCAGCTCACCAAAAGACAGTATACAAGCTTTCTTT.

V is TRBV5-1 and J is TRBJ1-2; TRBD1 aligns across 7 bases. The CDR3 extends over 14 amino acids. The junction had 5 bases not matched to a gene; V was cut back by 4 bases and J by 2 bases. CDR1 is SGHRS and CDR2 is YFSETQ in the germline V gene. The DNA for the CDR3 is TGCGCCAGCAGCCGTAAACAGGGGAACTATGGCTACACCTTC. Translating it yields CASSRKQGNYGYTF.

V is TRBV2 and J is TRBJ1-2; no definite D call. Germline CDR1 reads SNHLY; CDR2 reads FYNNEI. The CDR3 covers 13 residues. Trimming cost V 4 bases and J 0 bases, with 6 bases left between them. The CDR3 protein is CASSGLANYGYTF. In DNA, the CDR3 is TGTGCCAGCAGTGGGCTAGCTAACTATGGCTACACCTTC.

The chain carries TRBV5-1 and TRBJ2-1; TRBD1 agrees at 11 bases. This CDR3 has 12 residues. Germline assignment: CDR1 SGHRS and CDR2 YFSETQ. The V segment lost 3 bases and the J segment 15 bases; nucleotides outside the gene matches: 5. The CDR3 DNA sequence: TGCGCCAGCAGCTGGACAGGGGGCCGGGGGTTCTTC. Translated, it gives CASSWTGGRGFF.

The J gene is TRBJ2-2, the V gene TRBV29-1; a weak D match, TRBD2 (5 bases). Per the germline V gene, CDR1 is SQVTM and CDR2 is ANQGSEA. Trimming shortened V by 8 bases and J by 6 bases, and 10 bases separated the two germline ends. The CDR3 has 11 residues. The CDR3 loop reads CSCGSPGELFF. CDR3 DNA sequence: TGCAGCTGCGGGTCGCCCGGGGAGCTGTTTTTT.

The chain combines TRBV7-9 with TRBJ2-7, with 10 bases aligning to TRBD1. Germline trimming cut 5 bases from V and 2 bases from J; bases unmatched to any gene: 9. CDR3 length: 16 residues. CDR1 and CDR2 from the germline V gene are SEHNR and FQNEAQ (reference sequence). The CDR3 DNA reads TGTGCCAGCAGCCTGCCGTCCGGGACAGGGGCCTACGAGCAGTACTTC. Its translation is CASSLPSGTGAYEQYF.

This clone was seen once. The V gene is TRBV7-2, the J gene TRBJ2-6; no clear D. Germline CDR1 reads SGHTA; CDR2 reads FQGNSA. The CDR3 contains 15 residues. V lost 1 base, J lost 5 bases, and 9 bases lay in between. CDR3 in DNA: TGTGCCAGCAGCTTAGGGGCAGTCTGGGCCAACGTCCTGACTTTC. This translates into CASSLGAVWANVLTF.

The CDR3 DNA follows: TGTGCCAGCAGTACACAGGTCTCCTACGAGCAGTACTTC. Translating gives CASSTQVSYEQYF. The chain joins TRBV28 to TRBJ2-7; a possible D gene is TRBD1 (5 bases). Between the trimmed V and J ends, which lost 5 bases and 0 bases, there was a span of 8 bases. The CDR3 is 13 residues long. Germline-derived CDR1 and CDR2 are MDHEN and SYDVKM.

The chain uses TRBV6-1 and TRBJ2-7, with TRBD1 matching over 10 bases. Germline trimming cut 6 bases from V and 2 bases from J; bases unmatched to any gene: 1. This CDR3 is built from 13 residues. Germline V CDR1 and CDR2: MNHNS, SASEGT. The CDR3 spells CASRGTGAYEQYV. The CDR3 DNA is TGTGCCAGCAGGGGGACAGGGGCCTACGAGCAGTACGTC.

Here the CDR3 reads CASSQSGGANQPQHF. The CDR3 DNA reads as TGCGCCAGCAGCCAGTCCGGGGGGGCTAATCAGCCCCAGCATTTT. V is TRBV4-1 and J is TRBJ1-5, with D possibly matching TRBD1 (6 bases). Germline lookup yields CDR1 MGHRA and CDR2 YSYEKL. The CDR3 is made up of 15 amino acids. V lost 3 bases and J 4 bases, leaving 13 bases between the germline ends.

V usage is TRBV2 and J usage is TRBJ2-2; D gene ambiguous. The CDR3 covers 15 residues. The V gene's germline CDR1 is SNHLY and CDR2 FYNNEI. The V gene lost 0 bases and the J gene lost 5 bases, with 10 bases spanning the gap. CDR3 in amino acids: CASSEARHLTGELFF. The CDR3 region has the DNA TGTGCCAGCAGTGAAGCCAGGCATCTAACCGGGGAGCTGTTTTTT.

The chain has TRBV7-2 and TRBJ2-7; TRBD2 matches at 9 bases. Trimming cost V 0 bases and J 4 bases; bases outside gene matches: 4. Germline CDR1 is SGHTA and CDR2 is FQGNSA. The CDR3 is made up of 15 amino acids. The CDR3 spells CASSLAAGGPYEQYV. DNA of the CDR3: TGTGCCAGCAGCTTAGCCGCGGGGGGGCCGTACGAGCAGTACGTC.

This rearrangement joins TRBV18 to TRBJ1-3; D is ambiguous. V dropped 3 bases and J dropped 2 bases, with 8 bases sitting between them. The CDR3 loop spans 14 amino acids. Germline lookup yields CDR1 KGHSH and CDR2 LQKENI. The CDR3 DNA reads TGTGCCAGCTCACCGGTGCAGGCTGGAAACACCATATATTTT. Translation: CASSPVQAGNTIYF.

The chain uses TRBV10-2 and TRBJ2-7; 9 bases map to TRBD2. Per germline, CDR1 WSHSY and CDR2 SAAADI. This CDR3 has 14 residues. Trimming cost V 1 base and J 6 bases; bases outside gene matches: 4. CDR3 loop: CASSEFSSGGEQYV. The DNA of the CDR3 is TGCGCCAGCAGTGAGTTTAGTAGCGGGGGCGAGCAGTACGTC.

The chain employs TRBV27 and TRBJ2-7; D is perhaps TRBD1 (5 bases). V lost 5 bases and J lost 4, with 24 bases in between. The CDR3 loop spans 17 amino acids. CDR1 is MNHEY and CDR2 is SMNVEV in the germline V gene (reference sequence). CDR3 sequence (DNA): TGTGCCAGCAGTCTCTCGACAGCAGCCGGCCTAGGGTACGAGCAGTACTTC. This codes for CASSLSTAAGLGYEQYF.

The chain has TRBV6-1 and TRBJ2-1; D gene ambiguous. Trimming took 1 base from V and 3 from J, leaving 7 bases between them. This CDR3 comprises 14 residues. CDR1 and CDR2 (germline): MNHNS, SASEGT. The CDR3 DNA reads TGTGCCAGCAGTGAAGGCGTCTACTACAATGAGCAGTTCTTC. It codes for CASSEGVYYNEQFF.

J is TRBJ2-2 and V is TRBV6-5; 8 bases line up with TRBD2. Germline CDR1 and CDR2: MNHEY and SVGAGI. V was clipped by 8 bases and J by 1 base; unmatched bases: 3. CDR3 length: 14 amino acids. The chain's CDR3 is CASGTRGNTGELFF. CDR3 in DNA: TGTGCCAGCGGGACTAGGGGGAACACCGGGGAGCTGTTTTTT.